This T cell receptor beta chain was identified in a study of blood T cell repertoires in COVID-19. Study background: Both acute and convalescent COVID-19 samples were obtained from the United States, Italy and Spain.

This clone was recorded a few times. In the study's own analysis: Reference gene primers were amplified, and this amplification served to estimate nucleated cell counts. Generated by immunoSEQ multiplex PCR, the TCRdb table keeps only in-frame clones and is missing some. The V and J calls and the clone size are those of that table, but D and trimming were determined from the DNA. The repertoire consists of hundreds of thousands of clones, with 65% to 90% occurring once and the leading ten covering 7.4%. V was clipped by 4 bases and J by 10 bases; unmatched bases: 9. The length of the CDR3 is 15 residues. The germline gives CDR1 SGDLS, CDR2 YYNGEE.

Sequencing input: peripheral blood. The clonotype comes from a woman in her forties or fifties with acute or convalescent COVID-19. V and J are TRBV9 and TRBJ2-1; 12 nucleotides line up with TRBD1. Here the CDR3 reads CASSLEGQGAGEQFF. The DNA of the CDR3 is TGTGCCAGCAGCCTAGAGGGACAGGGGGCAGGGGAGCAGTTCTTC.